The clone carrying this T cell receptor (beta chain) was recorded once. After removal of 3 bases from V and 7 bases from J, the junction contained 5 bases not matched to a gene. This CDR3 has 14 residues. Germline-derived CDR1 and CDR2 are PRHDT and FYEKMQ (reference sequence). This specimen comes from a study of blood T cell repertoires in COVID-19. Profiling relied on immunoSEQ multiplex PCR, and the TCRdb table lists in-frame clones only, not all of them. The sample holds 200,000 or so clones, about 88% seen once. The TCR originated in a woman aged 25-40 years who had recovered from COVID-19. The sequencing sample was made of PBMCs or T cells enriched from blood (not recorded which). The chain couples TRBV13 to TRBJ1-1; TRBD1 aligns across 10 bases. CDR3 protein: CASSFGTGEVEAFF. CDR3 nucleotide sequence: TGTGCCAGCAGCTTTGGGACAGGGGAGGTTGAAGCTTTCTTT. Complete variable domain (other parts from reference TRBV13 and TRBJ1-1): AAGVIQSPRHLIKEKRETATLKCYPIPRHDTVYWYQQGPGQDPQFLISFYEKMQSDKGSIPDRFSAQQFSDYHSELNMSSLELGDSALYFCASSFGTGEVEAFFGQGTRLTVV.